The clone carrying this TCR beta chain was detected a few times. Its antigen is still unknown. This sample was included in a study of CD8+CD57+ T cells in acquired aplastic anemia. Study in general: The mean DNA yield obtained from sorted CD4+ and CD8+ cells came to approximately 3 ug.

The CDR3 sequence is 17 residues long. V gave up 4 bases and J gave up 7 bases; unmatched junction bases: 12. Germline V lookup: CDR1 SGHTA, CDR2 FQGNSA. Study results and limitations: Levels of CD8+ Simpson's diversity were not significantly distinct in patients versus controls.

Profiling that covered TCR beta VDJ and CDR3 relied on genomic DNA as its template. Each CDR3 protein gets one entry after TCRdb re-called the reads with MiXCR. This sample carries 150,000 to 200,000 distinct CDR3 sequences, roughly 64% of them seen once, and the ten largest clones take more than 45%. J is TRBJ2-1 and V is TRBV7-2; 11 bases map to TRBD2. This TCR came from a human donor with severe aplastic anemia or a healthy control (not recorded which). Specimen: sorted CD4+, CD8+, or CD8+CD57+ T cells (not recorded which) from PBMCs. The CDR3 sequence is CASSSLAGGSGGNEQFF. For the CDR3, the DNA is TGTGCCAGCAGCTCCCTAGCGGGAGGAAGTGGTGGGAATGAGCAGTTCTTC.